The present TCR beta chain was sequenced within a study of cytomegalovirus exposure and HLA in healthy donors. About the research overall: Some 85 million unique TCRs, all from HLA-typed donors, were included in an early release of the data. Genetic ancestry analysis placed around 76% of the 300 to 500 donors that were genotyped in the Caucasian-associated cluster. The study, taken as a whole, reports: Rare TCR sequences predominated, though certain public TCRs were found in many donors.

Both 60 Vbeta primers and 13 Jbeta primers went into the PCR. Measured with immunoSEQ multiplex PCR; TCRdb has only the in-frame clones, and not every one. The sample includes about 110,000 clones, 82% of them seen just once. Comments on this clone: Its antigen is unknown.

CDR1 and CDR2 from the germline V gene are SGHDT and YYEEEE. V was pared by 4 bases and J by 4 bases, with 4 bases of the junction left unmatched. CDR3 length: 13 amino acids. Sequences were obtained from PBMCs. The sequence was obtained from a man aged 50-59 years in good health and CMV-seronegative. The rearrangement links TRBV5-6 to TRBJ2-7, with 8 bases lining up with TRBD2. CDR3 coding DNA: TGTGCCAGCAGCAGCGGGGGCCTTTACGAGCAGTACTTC. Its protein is CASSSGGLYEQYF.